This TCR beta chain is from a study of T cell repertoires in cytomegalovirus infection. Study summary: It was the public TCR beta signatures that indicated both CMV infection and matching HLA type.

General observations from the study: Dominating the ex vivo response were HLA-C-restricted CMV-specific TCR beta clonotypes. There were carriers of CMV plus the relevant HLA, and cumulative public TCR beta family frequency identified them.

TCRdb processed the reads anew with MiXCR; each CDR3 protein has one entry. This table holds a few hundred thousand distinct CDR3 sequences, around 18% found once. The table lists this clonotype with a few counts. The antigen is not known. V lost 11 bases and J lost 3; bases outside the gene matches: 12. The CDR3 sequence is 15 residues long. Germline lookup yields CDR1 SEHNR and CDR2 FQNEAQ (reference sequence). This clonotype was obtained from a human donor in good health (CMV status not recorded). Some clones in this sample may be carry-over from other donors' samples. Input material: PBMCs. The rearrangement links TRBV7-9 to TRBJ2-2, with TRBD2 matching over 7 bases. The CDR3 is CAARGGRLDTGELFF. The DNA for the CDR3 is TGTGCCGCACGGGGCGGGAGATTGGACACCGGGGAGCTGTTTTTT.